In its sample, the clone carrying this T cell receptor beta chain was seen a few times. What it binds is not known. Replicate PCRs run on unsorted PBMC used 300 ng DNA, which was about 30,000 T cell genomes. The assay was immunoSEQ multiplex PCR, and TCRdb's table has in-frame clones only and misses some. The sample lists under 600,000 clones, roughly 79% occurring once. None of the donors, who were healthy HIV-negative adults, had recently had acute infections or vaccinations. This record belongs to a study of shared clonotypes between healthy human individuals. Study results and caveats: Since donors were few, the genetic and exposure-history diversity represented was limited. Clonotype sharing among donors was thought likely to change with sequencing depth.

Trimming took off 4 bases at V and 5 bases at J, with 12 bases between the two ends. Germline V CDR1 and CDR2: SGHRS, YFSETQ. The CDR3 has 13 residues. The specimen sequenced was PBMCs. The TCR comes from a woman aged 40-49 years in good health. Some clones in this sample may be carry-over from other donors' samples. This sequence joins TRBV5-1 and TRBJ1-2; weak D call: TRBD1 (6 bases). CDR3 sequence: CASSARTAYGYTF. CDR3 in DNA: TGCGCCAGCAGCGCCCGGACAGCTTATGGCTACACCTTC.